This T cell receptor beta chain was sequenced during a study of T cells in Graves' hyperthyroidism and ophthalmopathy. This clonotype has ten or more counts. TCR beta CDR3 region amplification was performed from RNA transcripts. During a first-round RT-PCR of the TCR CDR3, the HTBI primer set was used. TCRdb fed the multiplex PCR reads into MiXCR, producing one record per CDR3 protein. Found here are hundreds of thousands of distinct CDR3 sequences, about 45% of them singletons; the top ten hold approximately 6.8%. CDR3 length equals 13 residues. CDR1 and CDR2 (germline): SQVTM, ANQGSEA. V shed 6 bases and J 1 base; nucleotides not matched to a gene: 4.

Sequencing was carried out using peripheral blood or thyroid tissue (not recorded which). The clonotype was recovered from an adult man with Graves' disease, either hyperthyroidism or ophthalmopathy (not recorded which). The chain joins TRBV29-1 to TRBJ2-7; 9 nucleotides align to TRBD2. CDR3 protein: CSVRGGRSYEQYF. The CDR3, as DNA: TGCAGCGTGCGGGGGGGACGGTCCTACGAGCAGTACTTC.